The rows below give T cell receptor beta chains drawn from one sample of a study of blood T cell repertoires in COVID-19. Clones were read by immunoSEQ multiplex PCR, and TCRdb kept only the in-frame ones, dropping some. The sample lists tens of thousands of clones, 80% to 90% occurring once. The sequencing sample was made of peripheral blood. These TCRs come from a man aged 35 to 55 with acute or convalescent COVID-19. CDR3s include the opening cysteine and the closing phenylalanine or tryptophan. The order of the fields is D gene, clone size, J gene, V gene, CDR3 protein, CDR3 DNA. D genes are given only for firm matches. Clone size, where shown, is once, few, many, or a class for clones that have expanded.

TRBD2	-	TRBJ2-3	TRBV9	CASSVGEGRGADTQYF	TGTGCCAGCAGCGTAGGGGAGGGCCGGGGGGCAGATACGCAGTATTTT
TRBD1	-	TRBJ1-4	TRBV4-2	CASSQIGQGEGEKLFF	TGTGCCAGCAGCCAAATTGGACAGGGGGAAGGCGAAAAACTGTTTTTT
-	-	TRBJ2-3	TRBV12-5	CASAQPMGQRPRDTQYF	TGTGCTAGTGCCCAACCCATGGGGCAGCGCCCCCGGGATACGCAGTATTTT
-	-	TRBJ1-5	TRBV4-1	CASSSPLTGFERGYQPQHF	TGCGCCAGCAGCTCCCCCTTAACAGGTTTTGAACGTGGTTATCAGCCCCAGCATTTT
-	few	TRBJ2-3	TRBV30	CAETSPRGDTQYF	TGTGCCGAAACCAGTCCTAGGGGGGATACGCAGTATTTT
TRBD2	-	TRBJ2-4	TRBV28	CASSSPGLAGGHQYF	TGTGCCAGCAGTTCCCCGGGACTAGCGGGGGGACATCAGTACTTC
TRBD1	-	TRBJ1-1	TRBV18	CASSTDRVNTEAFF	TGTGCCAGCTCAACGGACAGGGTGAACACTGAAGCTTTCTTT
-	-	TRBJ2-7	TRBV7-8	CASSLRQAGYEQYF	TGTGCCAGCAGCCTTCGACAGGCAGGCTACGAGCAGTACTTC
-	-	TRBJ1-1	TRBV27	CASSSRTAGRTEAFF	TGTGCCAGCAGTTCCCGTACAGCGGGACGTACTGAAGCTTTCTTT
TRBD1	few	TRBJ1-2	TRBV18	CASSPWDRADGYTF	TGTGCCAGCTCACCATGGGACAGGGCTGATGGCTACACCTTC
-	-	TRBJ1-2	TRBV30	CAWSVGGFNGYTF	TGTGCCTGGAGTGTCGGGGGGTTCAATGGCTACACCTTC
-	-	TRBJ1-6	TRBV7-8	CASSLTTDNSPLHF	TGTGCCAGCAGCTTAACGACAGATAATTCACCCCTCCACTTT
-	-	TRBJ1-2	TRBV5-1	CASSLNGGAIYGYTF	TGCGCCAGCAGCTTGAACGGGGGAGCCATCTATGGCTACACCTTC
TRBD1	-	TRBJ2-7	TRBV6-5	CASSYWGQGSYEQYF	TGTGCCAGCAGTTACTGGGGACAGGGGTCCTACGAGCAGTACTTC
-	-	TRBJ1-3	TRBV5-1	CASSLAGAGNTIYF	TGCGCCAGCAGCTTGGCCGGGGCTGGAAACACCATATATTTT
-	-	TRBJ1-1	TRBV7-2	CASSLDPAPNTEAFF	TGTGCCAGCAGCTTAGATCCTGCGCCGAACACTGAAGCTTTCTTT
TRBD1	-	TRBJ2-6	TRBV2	CASKAGQGRSGANVLTF	TGTGCCAGCAAGGCTGGACAGGGACGCTCTGGGGCCAACGTCCTGACTTTC
-	-	TRBJ1-4	TRBV7-2	CASSSRGGEKLFF	TGTGCCAGCAGCAGCCGGGGGGGGGAAAAACTGTTTTTT
TRBD1	-	TRBJ1-2	TRBV20-1	CSASWGQGYNYGYTF	TGCAGTGCTAGTTGGGGACAGGGATATAACTATGGCTACACCTTC
TRBD2	-	TRBJ2-2	TRBV10-3	CAISAAGVSGGELFF	TGTGCCATCAGTGCTGCGGGGGTGTCGGGCGGGGAGCTATTTTTT
TRBD2	once	TRBJ2-2	TRBV24-1	CATSDLGSGGATGELFF	TGTGCCACCAGTGATTTGGGATCGGGAGGAGCTACCGGGGAGCTGTTTTTT
-	-	TRBJ2-7	TRBV20-1	CSASGELASFEQYF	TGCAGTGCTAGTGGGGAACTAGCTTCGTTCGAGCAGTACTTC
TRBD1	-	TRBJ1-4	TRBV11-2	CASSSRGRGPNEKLFF	TGTGCCAGCAGCTCCCGTGGCAGGGGGCCTAATGAAAAACTGTTTTTT
-	once	TRBJ1-2	TRBV5-1	CASSLEGAGDYGYTF	TGCGCCAGCAGCTTGGAAGGGGCAGGCGACTATGGCTACACCTTC
-	-	TRBJ1-2	TRBV4-1	CASSNAQTLAAYGYTF	TGCGCCAGCAGCAACGCGCAGACGCTCGCGGCCTATGGCTACACCTTC
TRBD1	-	TRBJ1-2	TRBV6-5	CASRPTPGQGYGYTF	TGTGCCAGCAGACCCACCCCGGGACAGGGGTATGGCTACACCTTC
TRBD1	-	TRBJ2-3	TRBV11-2	CASSFGQGYLTDTQYF	TGTGCCAGCAGCTTCGGACAGGGGTATTTGACAGATACGCAGTATTTT
-	-	TRBJ1-1	TRBV29-1	CSVGWASEAFF	TGCAGCGTAGGATGGGCATCCGAAGCTTTCTTT
-	-	TRBJ2-3	TRBV29-1	CSVGWERATDTQYF	TGCAGCGTGGGGTGGGAGCGGGCCACAGATACGCAGTATTTT
-	once	TRBJ2-5	TRBV11-3	CASRPSRGLGTQYF	TGTGCCAGCAGACCCTCGAGGGGGTTGGGGACCCAGTACTTC
-	-	TRBJ2-2	TRBV5-6	CASSFDIHTGELFF	TGTGCCAGCAGCTTTGACATTCACACCGGGGAGCTGTTTTTT
TRBD2	-	TRBJ2-7	TRBV30	CAWRLAGGGYEQYF	TGTGCCTGGAGGCTAGCGGGGGGAGGGTACGAGCAGTACTTC
-	-	TRBJ2-7	TRBV30	CAWGRNTGSEQYF	TGTGCCTGGGGCCGAAACACAGGTTCCGAGCAGTACTTC
TRBD1	-	TRBJ2-6	TRBV9	CASSARQGGANVLTF	TGTGCCAGCAGCGCCCGACAGGGTGGGGCCAACGTCCTGACTTTC
-	few	TRBJ1-2	TRBV29-1	CSVEYQDGYTF	TGCAGCGTTGAATATCAGGATGGCTACACCTTC
TRBD1	few	TRBJ2-7	TRBV19	CASKVRGQHYEQYF	TGTGCCAGTAAGGTCAGGGGGCAGCACTACGAGCAGTACTTC
-	-	TRBJ2-7	TRBV19	CASSSGQGYEQYF	TGTGCCAGTAGTTCCGGCCAGGGCTACGAGCAGTACTTC
-	-	TRBJ2-7	TRBV9	CASSPDSSYEQYF	TGTGCCAGCAGCCCGGACAGCTCCTACGAGCAGTACTTC
-	-	TRBJ2-2	TRBV9	CASSVAFRETTGELFF	TGTGCCAGCAGCGTAGCTTTCCGGGAAACTACCGGGGAGCTGTTTTTT
TRBD1	once	TRBJ1-1	TRBV29-1	CSVTGGNTEAFF	TGCAGCGTCACAGGGGGGAACACTGAAGCTTTCTTT
-	-	TRBJ1-2	TRBV25-1	CASSGPIRELNYGYTF	TGTGCCAGCAGTGGACCCATCAGGGAACTTAACTATGGCTACACCTTC
-	-	TRBJ2-1	TRBV5-6	CASSPQGGRNNEQFF	TGTGCCAGCAGCCCCCAGGGGGGTAGGAACAATGAGCAGTTCTTC
TRBD2	-	TRBJ2-2	TRBV11-2	CASSPGLAVNTGELFF	TGTGCCAGCAGCCCCGGGCTAGCGGTGAACACCGGGGAGCTGTTTTTT
TRBD1	-	TRBJ1-1	TRBV10-1	CASSESKGTGVTEAFF	TGCGCCAGCAGTGAGTCTAAGGGGACAGGGGTGACTGAAGCTTTCTTT
TRBD1	-	TRBJ2-6	TRBV6-6	CASSRFGTGNTGANVLTF	TGTGCCAGCAGTCGCTTCGGGACAGGGAATACTGGGGCCAACGTCCTGACTTTC
TRBD1	once	TRBJ2-3	TRBV5-1	CASSRTGGTDTQYF	TGCGCCAGCAGCCGGACAGGGGGCACAGATACGCAGTATTTT
-	-	TRBJ2-7	TRBV3-1/TRBV3-2	CASSQEGRKTSYEQYF	TGTGCCAGCAGCCAAGAGGGCAGGAAGACCTCCTACGAGCAGTACTTC
TRBD1	-	TRBJ2-1	TRBV11-3	CASSLGGQGIYNEQFF	TGTGCCAGCAGCTTAGGGGGACAGGGGATTTACAATGAGCAGTTCTTC
-	-	TRBJ1-2	TRBV18	CASSPPGDGGYTF	TGTGCCAGCTCACCACCCGGGGATGGGGGCTACACCTTC
-	-	TRBJ1-1	TRBV6-5	CASSLTGAFF	TGTGCCAGCAGCTTGACAGGAGCTTTCTTT
TRBD1	-	TRBJ1-1	TRBV7-2	CASSTTGDLGTEAFF	TGTGCCAGCAGCACCACAGGGGACTTAGGAACTGAAGCTTTCTTT
TRBD2	-	TRBJ2-5	TRBV5-5	CASSLVAGGGEETQYF	TGTGCCAGCAGCTTGGTAGCGGGGGGCGGGGAAGAGACCCAGTACTTC
-	-	TRBJ2-7	TRBV4-1	CASRQTGKSSYEQYF	TGCGCCAGCAGGCAAACAGGAAAAAGCTCCTACGAGCAGTACTTC
-	-	TRBJ2-5	TRBV6-5	CASSPRQTQETQYF	TGTGCCAGCAGTCCCCGACAGACCCAAGAGACCCAGTACTTC
-	-	TRBJ2-2	TRBV4-1	CASSKKREGEAGELFF	TGCGCCAGCAGCAAAAAGAGGGAGGGGGAAGCCGGGGAGCTGTTTTTT